The clone carrying this TCR beta chain was recorded a few times. The entry originates in a study of blood T cell repertoires in COVID-19. Study information: Material from acute and convalescent COVID-19 was sourced from the United States, Italy and Spain. Nucleic acid was either cDNA or gDNA, and it came from T cells, B-cell-depleted T cells, or PBMCs.

Seattle participants joined during active infection and were tracked over time. Germline lookup yields CDR1 MGHRA and CDR2 YSYEKL. V was clipped by 4 bases and J by 3 bases; unmatched bases: 3. There are 14 residues in the CDR3. Authors' methods: Reference gene primer amplification in the assay estimated nucleated cell counts. Sequencing used immunoSEQ multiplex PCR; TCRdb keeps in-frame clones, though not all of them. The V and J calls and clone size come from that table; D and trimming were worked out from the DNA. The sample carries 250,000 to 350,000 clones, more than 70% recorded once. The TCR comes from a woman younger than 45 with COVID-19, enrolled during active disease. The chain is built from TRBV4-1 and TRBJ2-7; 10 bases fit TRBD1. Sequencing used peripheral blood. The CDR3 loop is CASSLGQGDYEQYF. In nucleotides, the CDR3 is TGCGCCAGCAGCCTCGGACAGGGGGACTACGAGCAGTACTTC.